This T cell receptor beta chain derives from a study of T cell changes during pregnancy in multiple sclerosis. The CDR3 is 13 residues long. Per germline, CDR1 MGHRA and CDR2 YSYEKL. V was shortened by 4 bases and J by 2 bases, with 8 bases between the two germline ends. TCRdb's table, derived via immunoSEQ multiplex PCR, lists solely in-frame clones and lacks some. The repertoire holds 50,000 or so clones, around 89% seen once, with around 8% in the top ten. This clonotype was sampled from a female donor with multiple sclerosis, enrolled in a pregnancy study. The sequencing here drew on CD8+ T cells from peripheral blood mononuclear cells, taken in the second trimester of pregnancy. The V call is TRBV4-1, the J call TRBJ1-2, with unresolved D. The CDR3: CASSPGLNYGYTF. For the CDR3, the DNA is TGCGCCAGCAGCCCCGGTCTAAACTATGGCTACACCTTC.